These 25 T cell receptor beta chains originate from one sample sequenced in a study of shared clonotypes between healthy human individuals. TCRdb's copy holds only in-frame clones and misses some; the assay was immunoSEQ multiplex PCR. Counted here are a few hundred thousand clones, 70% to 80% occurring once; the ten biggest clones make up more than 10%. Material: PBMCs. The receptor source for this set is a middle-aged woman in good health. Some clones in this sample may be carry-over from other donors' samples.

This rearrangement joins TRBV11-3 to TRBJ2-3, with D possibly matching TRBD2 (5 bases). V lost 5 bases, J lost 0 bases, and 6 bases lay in between. Germline V CDR1 and CDR2: SGHNT, YENEEA. This CDR3 spans 13 amino acids. CDR3: CASSRGSTDTQYF. The DNA for the CDR3 is TGTGCCAGCAGCCGAGGGAGCACAGATACGCAGTATTTT.

This clone was counted a few times. The V and J genes are TRBV2 and TRBJ1-1, with 7 bases fitting TRBD1. This CDR3 is 13 amino acids long. Germline V gene data show CDR1 as SNHLY and CDR2 as FYNNEI. The junction had 8 bases not matched to a gene; V was cut back by 7 bases and J by 6 bases. The CDR3 DNA follows: TGTGCCAGCAAAAATCAGGGGGGGTCTGAAGCTTTCTTT. Translation gives CASKNQGGSEAFF.

With respect to this clone: With only one base between it and a far larger clone, this is likely a read error. The sample carries other DNA sequences with the same CDR3. The J gene is TRBJ1-1, the V gene TRBV29-1; maybe TRBD1 (5 bases). Germline V gives CDR1 SQVTM, CDR2 ANQGSEA. The CDR3 is 14 amino acids. The V end lost 4 bases, the J end lost 4 bases, and 16 bases lay between the germline ends. CDR3 DNA: TGCAGCGTTGGTAAGGGGCCTATGAGCACTGAAGCTTTCTTT. Its translation is CSVGKGPMSTEAFF.

Note on this clone: This sequence is one base from a far larger clone and is likely a read error. The chain recombines TRBV4-3 with TRBJ1-5; D remains ambiguous. V gave up 0 bases and J gave up 5 bases, with 14 bases separating them. From germline, CDR1 is LGHNA and CDR2 YSLEER. The CDR3 consists of 16 residues. The CDR3 region is CASSQDSRRGYQPQHF. The CDR3 DNA is TGCGCCAGCAGCCAAGATTCGAGACGGGGTTATCAGCCCCAGCATTTT.

The V gene is TRBV9, the J gene TRBJ2-7; D is uncertain. Trimming shortened V by 5 bases and J by 4 bases, and 7 bases separated the two germline ends. CDR1 is SGDLS and CDR2 is YYNGEE in the germline V gene. The CDR3 totals 11 residues. The CDR3 region is CASSKGYEQYF. DNA for the CDR3: TGTGCCAGCAGTAAGGGTTACGAGCAGTACTTC.

Written as DNA, the CDR3 is TGTGCCAGCACCATCGGAGGCCCTGACACCATATATTTT. The encoded protein is CASTIGGPDTIYF. The rearrangement links TRBV2 to TRBJ1-3; D is undetermined. The germline CDR1 and CDR2 sequences are SNHLY and FYNNEI. The germline V and J ends were trimmed by 7 bases and 8 bases, with 15 bases remaining between them. The CDR3 has 13 residues.

This clone was counted a single time. This rearrangement joins TRBV5-6 to TRBJ2-5; D gene ambiguous. The germline V gene encodes CDR1 SGHDT and CDR2 YYEEEE. The V end lost 0 bases, the J end lost 1 base, and 7 bases lay between the germline ends. The CDR3 is made up of 14 amino acids. CDR3 DNA: TGTGCCAGCAGCTTGGTGACCACCCAAGAGACCCAGTACTTC. Residues: CASSLVTTQETQYF.

The CDR3 reads CAWKVNTGELFF. CDR3 DNA sequence: TGTGCCTGGAAGGTCAACACCGGGGAGCTGTTTTTT. This chain uses TRBV30 with TRBJ2-2; the D is unclear. This CDR3 is built from 12 residues. V lost 4 bases to trimming and J lost 2 bases, with 5 bases between them. Germline CDR1 is GTSNPN and CDR2 is SVGIG (reference sequence).

The rearrangement links TRBV28 to TRBJ1-5; 9 nucleotides agree with TRBD1. Per the germline V gene, CDR1 is MDHEN and CDR2 is SYDVKM. The V segment lost 6 bases and the J segment 5 bases; nucleotides outside the gene matches: 11. CDR3 length: 16 residues. As DNA, the CDR3 is TGTGCCAGCAGGCCAGCCCCGGGACAGGGTTATCAGCCCCAGCATTTT. It encodes CASRPAPGQGYQPQHF.

This rearrangement joins TRBV12-5 to TRBJ2-7; D gene ambiguous. Germline V gene sequence: CDR1 LGHNT, CDR2 FRNRAP. Trimming removed 6 bases from V and 4 bases from J, with 19 bases in between. CDR3 length: 15 amino acids. In DNA form, the CDR3 reads TGTGCTAGTGGCACTCGGACGCTCTTTATGTACGAGCAGTACTTC. This translates into CASGTRTLFMYEQYF.

This rearrangement joins TRBV6-1 to TRBJ1-5, with unresolved D. Trimming pared 2 bases from V and 2 bases from J, leaving 7 bases between. The CDR3 runs 14 residues. Germline V lookup: CDR1 MNHNS, CDR2 SASEGT. CDR3 nucleotide sequence: TGTGCCAGCAGTGAAAGGACGGGCAATCAGCCCCAGCATTTT. Translating gives CASSERTGNQPQHF.

CDR3 sequence (DNA): TGTGCCACCGCCAGGGGACAAAATATCTACGAGCAGTACTTC. Its translation is CATARGQNIYEQYF. The V gene is TRBV28, the J gene TRBJ2-7; D is possibly TRBD1 (6 bases). The germline V gene has CDR1 MDHEN and CDR2 SYDVKM. V was clipped by 10 bases and J by 3 bases, with 19 bases between them. This CDR3 is built from 14 residues.

The rearrangement links TRBV10-3 to TRBJ2-7; tentatively, D is TRBD2 (6 bases). Trimming removed 2 bases from V and 0 bases from J, with 8 bases in between. The CDR3 runs 14 residues. Germline V lookup: CDR1 ENHRY, CDR2 SYGVKD. The CDR3 DNA sequence: TGTGCCATCAGTGAGGGGAGGCGCTCCTACGAGCAGTACTTC. Translating gives CAISEGRRSYEQYF.

The chain carries TRBV4-1 and TRBJ2-7; TRBD1 matches 7 bases. In germline, CDR1 is MGHRA, CDR2 YSYEKL. The CDR3 runs to 14 residues. Trimming at V came to 6 bases and at J to 7 bases, leaving 12 bases not matched to a gene. The CDR3 reads CASRRFEGGNEQYF. The CDR3 nucleotides read TGCGCCAGCAGGAGGTTCGAAGGGGGCAATGAGCAGTACTTC.

The chain employs TRBV7-9 and TRBJ2-3; the match to TRBD2 covers 8 bases. The CDR3 extends over 15 amino acids. V lost 5 bases to trimming and J lost 5 bases; unmatched junction nucleotides: 9. Germline CDR1 reads SEHNR; CDR2 reads FQNEAQ (reference sequence). In DNA, the CDR3 is TGTGCCAGCAGCGATTCCGGGAGGGAGGTAGATACGCAGTATTTT. It yields the protein CASSDSGREVDTQYF.

This chain joins TRBV7-2 and TRBJ1-1; maybe TRBD1 (5 bases). Germline values: CDR1 SGHTA, CDR2 FQGNSA. Deletions cut 5 bases from V and 5 bases from J, with 18 bases between. The CDR3 covers 15 residues. This chain's CDR3 is CASSPSRVRGTEAFF. Written as DNA, the CDR3 is TGTGCCAGCAGCCCTAGTAGGGTACGGGGGACTGAAGCTTTCTTT.

The chain has TRBV28 and TRBJ2-7; tentatively, D is TRBD1 or TRBD2 (6 bases each). The CDR3 is 14 amino acids. V lost 6 bases to trimming and J lost 6 bases, with 18 bases between them. In germline, CDR1 is MDHEN, CDR2 SYDVKM. In DNA form, the CDR3 reads TGTGCCAGCAGGCCCGGGGGCCCCCCGCGCGAGCAGTACTTC. The encoded protein is CASRPGGPPREQYF.

V and J are TRBV11-2 and TRBJ2-1, with D hard to call. V was pared by 5 bases and J by 6 bases, with 14 bases between. Germline V lookup: CDR1 SGHAT, CDR2 FQNNGV. The CDR3 has 14 amino acids. In DNA, the CDR3 is TGTGCCAGCAGCCCCTTTGTCGGTAGCAATGAGCAGTTCTTC. It yields the protein CASSPFVGSNEQFF.

The chain couples TRBV5-1 to TRBJ2-2; 14 bases are a match to TRBD2. Looked up from germline, CDR1 is SGHRS and CDR2 is YFSETQ. The CDR3 sequence is 16 residues long. With V trimmed by 8 bases and J by 7 bases, 10 bases remained unmatched. DNA for the CDR3: TGCGCCAGTCACTCAGGGACTAGCGGGAGTATCGGGGAGCTGTTTTTT. This codes for CASHSGTSGSIGELFF.

The CDR3 spells CASSGPNPVTGELFF. The CDR3 DNA follows: TGTGCCAGCAGTGGACCGAACCCCGTCACCGGGGAGCTGTTTTTT. The V call is TRBV2, the J call TRBJ2-2; the D is unclear. The CDR3 has 15 amino acids. Germline CDR1 and CDR2: SNHLY and FYNNEI. The V gene lost 4 bases and the J gene lost 4 bases, with 13 bases spanning the gap.

As regards this clone: A far larger clone is just one base off, so this is likely a read error. This chain connects TRBV30 to TRBJ1-5; D call uncertain. Germline V gene lookup returns CDR1 GTSNPN and CDR2 SVGIG (reference sequence). The CDR3 is 13 residues long. The chain's CDR3 is CVWSVRVNQPQHF. CDR3 nucleotide sequence: TGTGTCTGGAGTGTACGGGTCAATCAGCCCCAGCATTTT.

This chain links TRBV7-9 with TRBJ2-6; TRBD1 aligns across 9 bases. V gave up 3 bases and J gave up 0 bases; unmatched junction bases: 3. The CDR3 has 17 residues. The V gene's germline CDR1 is SEHNR and CDR2 FQNEAQ (reference sequence). In DNA, the CDR3 is TGTGCCAGCAGCTTGGGGACAGGGAACTCTGGGGCCAACGTCCTGACTTTC. Its protein product is CASSLGTGNSGANVLTF. Looking up the rest from reference TRBV7-9 and TRBJ2-6 gives the full variable domain: DTGVSQNPRHKITKRGQNVTFRCDPISEHNRLYWYRQTLGQGPEFLTYFQNEAQLEKSRLLSDRFSAERPKGSFSTLEIQRTEQGDSAMYLCASSLGTGNSGANVLTFGAGSRLTVL.

The chain joins TRBV28 to TRBJ1-4, with TRBD1 matching 9 bases. This CDR3 has 13 amino acids. V shed 11 bases and J 8 bases; nucleotides not matched to a gene: 9. Germline loops: CDR1 MDHEN, CDR2 SYDVKM. CDR3: CAARGDRDEKLFF. CDR3 bases: TGTGCCGCAAGAGGGGACAGGGACGAAAAACTGTTTTTT. The full variable domain, rest sourced from reference TRBV28 and TRBJ1-4, is DVKVTQSSRYLVKRTGEKVFLECVQDMDHENMFWYRQDPGLGLRLIYFSYDVKMKEKGDIPEGYSVSREKKERFSLILESASTNQTSMYLCAARGDRDEKLFFGSGTQLSVL.

The J gene is TRBJ2-1, the V gene TRBV19, with D possibly being TRBD2 (5 bases). Germline-derived CDR1 and CDR2 are LNHDA and SQIVND (reference sequence). The CDR3 totals 17 residues. Deletions cut 5 bases from V and 0 bases from J, with 17 bases between. The CDR3 DNA reads TGTGCCAGTAGTCCCCACCCCCAGCGGAGCTCCTACAATGAGCAGTTCTTC. Protein: CASSPHPQRSSYNEQFF.

This clone was counted once. The gene calls are TRBV6-5 and TRBJ2-7, with D perhaps matching TRBD2 (5 bases). V gave up 0 bases and J gave up 4 bases, with 13 bases separating them. The CDR3 is 15 amino acids. Germline-derived CDR1 and CDR2 are MNHEY and SVGAGI. CDR3 sequence: CASSYSRVEGYEQYF. The CDR3 region has the DNA TGTGCCAGCAGTTACTCGCGGGTCGAAGGGTACGAGCAGTACTTC.